The 29 T cell receptor beta chains below were found in one sample sequenced in a study of beta chain features in type 1 diabetes. The sequenced template was cDNA made from the entire isolated RNA. Here immunoSEQ multiplex PCR was the method, and the copy in TCRdb shows in-frame clones only, minus some. The sample holds 390,000 or so clones, approximately 13% seen once. The sequencing sample was made of naive CD4+ T cells from blood. Source of these receptors: a man in his thirties or forties in good health.

This clone was observed a handful of times. The chain carries TRBV5-1 and TRBJ2-1, with TRBD2 identical over 7 bases. Germline CDR1 and CDR2: SGHRS and YFSETQ. Trimming cost V 3 bases and J 3 bases; bases outside gene matches: 3. CDR3 length: 14 residues. The CDR3 bases are TGCGCCAGCAGCTCGGCGGGAGTCTACAATGAGCAGTTCTTC. Encoded protein: CASSSAGVYNEQFF.

V and J are TRBV9 and TRBJ2-3; TRBD1 agrees at 8 bases. The V and J ends lost 1 base and 0 bases, in that order; junction bases with no gene match: 4. The length of the CDR3 is 16 residues. Germline-derived CDR1 and CDR2 are SGDLS and YYNGEE. DNA for the CDR3: TGTGCCAGCAGCGTATCAGGGGGCTATAGCACAGATACGCAGTATTTT. Its protein is CASSVSGGYSTDTQYF.

Only a few counts were recorded for this clone. The chain is built from TRBV7-6 and TRBJ2-6, with D possibly TRBD1 on 6 matching bases. The germline V gene has CDR1 SGHVS and CDR2 FNYEAQ. V shed 4 bases and J shed 0 bases, with 13 bases lying between them. This CDR3 is built from 17 residues. The DNA for the CDR3 is TGTGCCAGCAGCTCCTACTTAGGGGGCTCTGGGGCCAACGTCCTGACTTTC. Residues: CASSSYLGGSGANVLTF.

This rearrangement joins TRBV30 to TRBJ2-6; the match to TRBD1 covers 7 bases. With V trimmed by 1 base and J by 5 bases, 8 bases remained unmatched. The germline V gene encodes CDR1 GTSNPN and CDR2 SVGIG (reference sequence). The CDR3 has 16 residues. The CDR3 DNA reads as TGTGCCTGGAGTGGACAGGGTCTCCAGAGGGCCAACGTCCTGACTTTC. Translating gives CAWSGQGLQRANVLTF.

This rearrangement joins TRBV7-9 to TRBJ2-7; D unresolved. V was trimmed by 2 bases and J by 2 bases, leaving 7 bases between them. Germline CDR1 SEHNR, CDR2 FQNEAQ (reference sequence). The CDR3 totals 13 residues. The CDR3 region has the DNA TGTGCCAGCAGCTTAACGGTTACCTACGAGCAGTACTTC. The encoded protein is CASSLTVTYEQYF.

V and J are TRBV5-4 and TRBJ2-5; D uncertain. The germline V and J ends were trimmed by 0 bases and 3 bases, with 6 bases remaining between them. This CDR3 is built from 13 residues. Germline V lookup: CDR1 SGHNT, CDR2 YYREEE (reference sequence). For the CDR3, the DNA is TGTGCCAGCAGCTTGGTCGCAGAAGAGACCCAGTACTTC. Residues: CASSLVAEETQYF.

This clone was found a few times. The CDR3 reads CASSQGHETQYF. CDR3 nucleotides: TGTGCCAGCAGCCAGGGACACGAGACCCAGTACTTC. The chain has TRBV6-5 and TRBJ2-5, with D possibly matching TRBD1 (6 bases). Germline V CDR1 and CDR2: MNHEY, SVGAGI. The CDR3 sequence is 12 residues long. The V gene lost 6 bases and the J gene lost 5 bases, with 10 bases spanning the gap.

This chain links TRBV7-9 with TRBJ2-7; 8 bases are shared with TRBD1. The germline CDR1 and CDR2 sequences are SEHNR and FQNEAQ (reference sequence). The CDR3 is 14 residues long. After removal of 8 bases from V and 9 bases from J, the junction contained 15 bases not matched to a gene. CDR3 DNA sequence: TGTGCCAGCGCACGCTCACCCGGGACAGGTCCGCAGTACTTC. Its protein is CASARSPGTGPQYF.

The J gene is TRBJ2-3, the V gene TRBV5-1, with D tentatively TRBD2 (6 bases). The CDR3 covers 15 residues. Germline CDR1 SGHRS, CDR2 YFSETQ. The V gene lost 8 bases and the J gene lost 2 bases, with 18 bases spanning the gap. DNA of the CDR3: TGCGCCAGTGGACGGGGGACCTCGACCACAGATACGCAGTATTTT. Translating it yields CASGRGTSTTDTQYF.

This clone was counted a few times. This rearrangement joins TRBV18 to TRBJ2-3; possibly TRBD1 for D (5 bases). The CDR3 has 13 amino acids. Trimming cost V 5 bases and J 2 bases, with 8 bases left between them. CDR1 and CDR2 (germline): KGHSH, LQKENI. Here the CDR3 reads CASSGRATDTQYF. CDR3 DNA sequence: TGTGCCAGCTCAGGCAGGGCCACAGATACGCAGTATTTT.

CDR3 residues: CASSSYSRTDTQYF. The CDR3 nucleotides read TGCGCCAGCAGCTCGTATAGTCGCACAGATACGCAGTATTTT. The J gene is TRBJ2-3, the V gene TRBV5-1; no definite D call. Trimming took 3 bases from V and 1 from J, leaving 9 bases between them. The CDR3 totals 14 residues. CDR1 is SGHRS, CDR2 YFSETQ, per germline.

The table lists this clone with a few counts. The chain has TRBV14 and TRBJ2-5, with D possibly TRBD1 on 5 matching bases. CDR1 is SGHDN, CDR2 FVKESK, per germline. There are 15 residues in the CDR3. V was clipped by 1 base and J by 7 bases, with 16 bases between them. The CDR3, as DNA: TGTGCCAGCAGCCAAGCGGTCGGCAGGGCAGCGACCCAGTACTTC. Its protein is CASSQAVGRAATQYF.

A few counts support this clone. The chain links TRBV18 to TRBJ2-1, with 9 positions matching TRBD1. CDR1 is KGHSH and CDR2 is LQKENI in the germline V gene. This CDR3 comprises 16 residues. The ends lost 3 bases at V and 9 bases at J; junction bases unmatched: 12. CDR3 sequence reads: CASSPSTGGMISEQFF. CDR3 in DNA: TGTGCCAGCTCACCTTCGACAGGGGGTATGATCAGTGAGCAGTTCTTC.

The chain employs TRBV18 and TRBJ1-6; TRBD1 is a possible D gene (6 bases). V dropped 6 bases and J dropped 6 bases, with 15 bases sitting between them. The CDR3 has 15 amino acids. CDR1 is KGHSH, CDR2 LQKENI, per germline. This CDR3 is CASSSQGIANSPLHF. The CDR3 DNA sequence: TGTGCCAGCTCTTCACAGGGTATAGCTAATTCACCCCTCCACTTT.

This clone was counted a few times. The CDR3 here is CASSTGRRTAHGYTF. CDR3 coding DNA: TGTGCCAGCAGCACAGGGAGGAGGACAGCCCATGGCTACACCTTC. The rearrangement joins TRBV7-8 to TRBJ1-2, with D perhaps matching TRBD1 (6 bases). The germline V gene encodes CDR1 SGHVS and CDR2 FQNEAQ. The V end lost 5 bases, the J end lost 6 bases, and 19 bases lay between the germline ends. This CDR3 is built from 15 residues.

In its sample, this clone was seen a few times. The chain is built from TRBV5-6 and TRBJ2-1; 9 nucleotides agree with TRBD2. The CDR3 covers 16 residues. Germline CDR1 is SGHDT and CDR2 is YYEEEE. The ends lost 6 bases at V and 1 base at J; junction bases unmatched: 8. The CDR3 is CASTRPSGGSYNEQFF. As DNA, the CDR3 is TGTGCCAGCACCCGTCCGAGCGGGGGGTCCTACAATGAGCAGTTCTTC.

This clone was counted only a few times. The rearrangement joins TRBV7-6 to TRBJ2-1; 13 bases map to TRBD2. This CDR3 is built from 15 residues. CDR1 SGHVS and CDR2 FNYEAQ come from the germline V gene. Trimming took 4 bases from V and 7 from J; bases not matched to a gene: 4. CDR3 sequence (DNA): TGTGCCAGCAGCTCTGGACTAGCGGGAGTGAATGAGCAGTTCTTC. Its protein is CASSSGLAGVNEQFF.

The chain is built from TRBV14 and TRBJ2-3; 7 positions agree with TRBD2. CDR3 length equals 14 residues. J gave up 2 bases and V 4 bases, and 3 bases lay outside the gene matches. The germline V gene has CDR1 SGHDN and CDR2 FVKESK. The CDR3 bases are TGTGCCAGCAGCCGCCGGGACTACACAGATACGCAGTATTTT. Translated: CASSRRDYTDTQYF. The variable domain in full, completed from reference TRBV14 and TRBJ2-3, reads EAGVTQFPSHSVIEKGQTVTLRCDPISGHDNLYWYRRVMGKEIKFLLHFVKESKQDESGMPNNRFLAERTGGTYSTLKVQPAELEDSGVYFCASSRRDYTDTQYFGPGTRLTVL.

The V call is TRBV9, the J call TRBJ2-1; 12 bases match TRBD2. CDR3 length: 15 residues. The germline gives CDR1 SGDLS, CDR2 YYNGEE. V trimming: 4 bases; J trimming: 14 bases; junction bases outside the gene matches: 13. CDR3 DNA sequence: TGTGCCAGCAGCCCCCGAGACCCTAGCGGGGGGGAGGAGTTCTTC. Translating it yields CASSPRDPSGGEEFF.

This clone has just a few counts. This sequence joins TRBV14 and TRBJ2-1; D remains ambiguous. Trimming left V 2 bases short and J 9 bases short, with 23 bases between. Germline V gives CDR1 SGHDN, CDR2 FVKESK. CDR3 length equals 17 residues. The CDR3 DNA sequence: TGTGCCAGCAGCCAATTCGTGAGTAGTTCGTCATGGGTTGAGCAGTTCTTC. Translating it yields CASSQFVSSSSWVEQFF.

The gene calls are TRBV18 and TRBJ2-1; TRBD1 aligns across 7 bases. V shed 8 bases and J 5 bases; nucleotides not matched to a gene: 6. The CDR3 runs to 13 residues. CDR1 KGHSH and CDR2 LQKENI come from the germline V gene. CDR3 sequence reads: CASQTGIDNEQFF. As DNA, the CDR3 is TGTGCCAGCCAGACAGGGATAGACAATGAGCAGTTCTTC.

For this clone: Other nucleotide sequences in the sample specify the same CDR3. V is TRBV30 and J is TRBJ2-3; tentative D call: TRBD2 (6 bases). Germline V gene lookup returns CDR1 GTSNPN and CDR2 SVGIG (reference sequence). V lost 2 bases, J lost 2 bases, and 20 bases lay in between. The CDR3 has 17 amino acids. This CDR3 is CAWSRTGLASVTDTQYF. The CDR3, as DNA: TGTGCCTGGAGTCGGACCGGGCTAGCGTCTGTCACAGATACGCAGTATTTT.

This clone showed up just a few times. In DNA form, the CDR3 reads TGTGCCAGCAGCGTAGCCCCGAGAGACACTGAAGCTTTCTTT. Its translation: CASSVAPRDTEAFF. The chain recombines TRBV9 with TRBJ1-1, with D unclear. The V and J ends lost 0 bases and 3 bases respectively, with 9 bases between them. The CDR3 contains 14 residues. The germline CDR1 and CDR2 sequences are SGDLS and YYNGEE.

This sequence joins TRBV30 and TRBJ1-1; 9 bases map to TRBD1. From germline, CDR1 is GTSNPN and CDR2 SVGIG (reference sequence). Germline trimming cut 0 bases from V and 1 base from J; bases unmatched to any gene: 6. The CDR3 is 16 residues long. The CDR3 here is CAWSVPGTGWNTEAFF. The CDR3 DNA sequence: TGTGCCTGGAGTGTCCCCGGGACAGGGTGGAACACTGAAGCTTTCTTT.

V and J are TRBV30 and TRBJ1-2, with 7 bases fitting TRBD1. V was clipped by 0 bases and J by 4 bases; unmatched bases: 8. Germline CDR1 GTSNPN, CDR2 SVGIG (reference sequence). This CDR3 has 15 amino acids. The CDR3 DNA reads as TGTGCCTGGAGTGTCGTACAGGGGCTGGGCTATGGCTACACCTTC. Amino acids: CAWSVVQGLGYGYTF.

This clone has only a few counts. V gene TRBV5-4 combines with J gene TRBJ2-3; D is perhaps TRBD1 (7 bases). V was cut by 6 bases and J by 0 bases, with 20 bases left in between. Germline V lookup: CDR1 SGHNT, CDR2 YYREEE (reference sequence). The CDR3 covers 17 residues. CDR3 sequence reads: CASTPQGGGPSTDTQYF. Written as DNA, the CDR3 is TGTGCCAGCACCCCCCAGGGGGGCGGACCCAGCACAGATACGCAGTATTTT.

This clone was found a few times. The chain combines TRBV18 with TRBJ1-2; D might be TRBD1 (5 bases). CDR1 is KGHSH and CDR2 is LQKENI in the germline V gene. This CDR3 spans 15 amino acids. Trimming left V 0 bases short and J 3 bases short, with 11 bases between. The CDR3 protein is CASSPPTVPYYGYTF. The CDR3 bases are TGTGCCAGCTCACCACCGACAGTACCGTACTATGGCTACACCTTC. Using reference TRBV18 and TRBJ1-2 for the parts outside the CDR3, the full variable domain is NAGVMQNPRHLVRRRGQEARLRCSPMKGHSHVYWYRQLPEEGLKFMVYLQKENIIDESGMPKERFSAEFPKEGPSILRIQQVVRGDSAAYFCASSPPTVPYYGYTFGSGTRLTVV.

The chain has TRBV15 and TRBJ2-7; 9 nucleotides match TRBD2. The CDR3 has 15 residues. The V gene end was trimmed by 1 base and the J gene end by 7 bases; junction bases not matched to a gene: 8. In germline, CDR1 is LNHNV, CDR2 YYDKDF (reference sequence). The CDR3 DNA reads TGTGCCACCAGCAGAGGAGGCGGGAGGGCCGGGGAGCAGTACGTC. This sequence encodes CATSRGGGRAGEQYV.

A remark on this clone: Sequence at one end of the junction differs from germline and may be a read error. The rearrangement uses TRBV29-1 and TRBJ2-1; no firm D call. Per the germline V gene, CDR1 is SQVTM and CDR2 is ANQGSEA. The CDR3 contains 8 residues. The CDR3 loop is CSVESFLF. The CDR3 coding sequence is TGCAGCGTTGAGAGCTTCCTCTTC.